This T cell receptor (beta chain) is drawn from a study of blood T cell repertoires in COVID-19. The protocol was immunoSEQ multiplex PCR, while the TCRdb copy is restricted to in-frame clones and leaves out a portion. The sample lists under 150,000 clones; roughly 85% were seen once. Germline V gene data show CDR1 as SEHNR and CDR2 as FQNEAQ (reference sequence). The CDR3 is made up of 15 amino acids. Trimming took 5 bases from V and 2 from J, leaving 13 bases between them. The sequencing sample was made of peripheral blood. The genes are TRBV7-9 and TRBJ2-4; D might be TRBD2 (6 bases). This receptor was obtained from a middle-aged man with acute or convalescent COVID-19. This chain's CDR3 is CASSRRDSTKNIQYF. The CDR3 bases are TGTGCCAGCAGCCGCCGGGACTCGACCAAAAACATTCAGTACTTC.